This record covers a single TCR beta chain. Its antigen is not known. This specimen belongs to a study of cytomegalovirus exposure and HLA in healthy donors. About the study: Early released data had about 85 million unique TCRs, all coming from HLA-typed donors.

The CDR3 length is 15 residues. Germline values: CDR1 LGHNA, CDR2 YSLEER. J lost 5 bases, V lost 3 bases, and 6 bases had no gene match. Study results and caveats: Compared with the approximately 680-donor mean, an Asian-associated ancestry cluster reportedly had fewer N-insertions, according to a later analysis. Later on, an analysis showed TCR association rates differing by HLA locus, with DRB1 the most and HLA-C the fewest.

PCR employed 60 Vbeta and 13 Jbeta primers. Profiled with immunoSEQ multiplex PCR; TCRdb holds only in-frame clones, not every one. The sample records approximately 130,000 clones, roughly 85% being singletons. The J gene is TRBJ2-3, the V gene TRBV4-3; 9 bases are a match to TRBD2. The sample was PBMCs. The receptor comes from a man aged 40-49 years in good health and CMV-seronegative. For the CDR3, the DNA is TGCGCCAGCAGCCAGGGGCGGGGGGGCATAGATACGCAGTATTTT. Encoded protein: CASSQGRGGIDTQYF.